The next 10 T cell receptor beta chains were all read from a single sample in a study of regulatory T cells. These TCRs are of unknown antigen specificity. The study's findings and limits: In CD3G-deficient patients, conventional CD4+ T cells were enriched for hydrophobic CDR3 residues at positions 6 and 7.

The PCR used 52 TRBV and 13 TRBJ primers. Assay used: immunoSEQ multiplex PCR; TCRdb lists only in-frame clones, some missing. The sample includes some 38,000 clones, around 91% of them seen just once. Sequencing input: conventional CD4+ T cells sorted from blood. These TCRs come from a person aged 18 to 35 with CD3G deficiency.

This chain links TRBV6-6 with TRBJ2-2; TRBD2 aligns across 11 bases. Germline V lookup: CDR1 MNHNY, CDR2 SVGAGI (reference sequence). The CDR3 totals 16 residues. After removal of 7 bases from V and 4 bases from J, the junction contained 8 bases not matched to a gene. CDR3 in amino acids: CASNNPGTSGTGELFF. The CDR3 region has the DNA TGTGCCAGCAACAACCCCGGGACTAGCGGCACCGGGGAGCTGTTTTTT.

This sequence joins TRBV28 and TRBJ2-7; D is undetermined. Germline CDR1 and CDR2: MDHEN and SYDVKM. This CDR3 comprises 13 residues. Trimming pared 5 bases from V and 4 bases from J, leaving 12 bases between. CDR3 region: CASSPGPLYEQYF. The CDR3, as DNA: TGTGCCAGCAGTCCCGGACCGCTTTACGAGCAGTACTTC.

The V call is TRBV28, the J call TRBJ2-1, with TRBD1 matching 10 bases. Germline CDR1 is MDHEN and CDR2 is SYDVKM. The CDR3 covers 17 residues. V lost 5 bases to trimming and J lost 5 bases; unmatched junction nucleotides: 12. In nucleotides, the CDR3 is TGTGCCAGCAGTCCTGACGGGACAGGGGAGAGGGACAATGAGCAGTTCTTC. It specifies CASSPDGTGERDNEQFF. Full variable domain (missing parts from reference TRBV28 and TRBJ2-1): DVKVTQSSRYLVKRTGEKVFLECVQDMDHENMFWYRQDPGLGLRLIYFSYDVKMKEKGDIPEGYSVSREKKERFSLILESASTNQTSMYLCASSPDGTGERDNEQFFGPGTRLTVL.

This clone has only a few counts. This chain connects TRBV28 to TRBJ2-1; 9 nucleotides match TRBD2. The length of the CDR3 is 14 residues. V was pared by 7 bases and J by 7 bases, with 8 bases of the junction left unmatched. Germline CDR1 reads MDHEN; CDR2 reads SYDVKM. The CDR3 DNA reads as TGTGCCAGCAAACTACCGGGACTAGCTAATGAGCAGTTCTTC. Amino acids: CASKLPGLANEQFF. Complete variable domain (other parts from reference TRBV28 and TRBJ2-1): DVKVTQSSRYLVKRTGEKVFLECVQDMDHENMFWYRQDPGLGLRLIYFSYDVKMKEKGDIPEGYSVSREKKERFSLILESASTNQTSMYLCASKLPGLANEQFFGPGTRLTVL.

The CDR3 sequence: CASSGTRRVNSPLHF. CDR3 DNA: TGTGCCAGCAGTGGGACACGGAGAGTTAATTCACCCCTCCACTTT. The chain employs TRBV6-1 and TRBJ1-6, with a weak D call TRBD1 (5 bases). Germline assignment: CDR1 MNHNS and CDR2 SASEGT. This CDR3 spans 15 amino acids. V shed 4 bases and J shed 6 bases, with 13 bases lying between them.

The chain couples TRBV5-1 to TRBJ2-2, with 8 bases fitting TRBD1. V shed 0 bases, J shed 4 bases, and the junction held 8 bases outside the gene matches. There are 17 residues in the CDR3. Germline assignment: CDR1 SGHRS and CDR2 YFSETQ. The CDR3 region has the DNA TGCGCCAGCAGCTTGGAGGCAGGGGGCTTTAGCACCGGGGAGCTGTTTTTT. It specifies CASSLEAGGFSTGELFF.

The chain uses TRBV6-4 and TRBJ2-3; 14 nucleotides line up with TRBD2. The length of the CDR3 is 16 residues. Looked up from germline, CDR1 is MRHNA and CDR2 is SNTAGT. V trimming: 6 bases; J trimming: 10 bases; junction bases outside the gene matches: 12. The CDR3 loop is CASSPGLAGDLGSQYF. The CDR3 nucleotides read TGTGCCAGCAGCCCGGGACTAGCGGGAGATTTGGGTTCGCAGTATTTT.

This clone was seen once. The genes are TRBV6-1 and TRBJ2-7; 9 positions agree with TRBD1. Looked up from germline, CDR1 is MNHNS and CDR2 is SASEGT. V lost 5 bases to trimming and J lost 4 bases; unmatched junction nucleotides: 9. The length of the CDR3 is 15 residues. This chain's CDR3 is CASSPGGTGRYEQYF. The CDR3, as DNA: TGTGCCAGCAGTCCTGGGGGGACAGGGAGGTACGAGCAGTACTTC.

The rearrangement links TRBV28 to TRBJ2-7; 10 bases agree with TRBD1. This CDR3 has 17 amino acids. With 4 bases clipped from V and 3 bases from J, the junction kept 12 bases outside the gene matches. In germline, CDR1 is MDHEN, CDR2 SYDVKM. The CDR3 loop reads CASSSSGGQGTFYEQYF. The CDR3 DNA is TGTGCCAGCAGTTCCTCCGGGGGACAGGGGACTTTCTACGAGCAGTACTTC.

The chain is built from TRBV10-3 and TRBJ2-1; D is unresolved. Trimming took off 8 bases at V and 0 bases at J, with 8 bases between the two ends. The germline CDR1 and CDR2 sequences are ENHRY and SYGVKD. This CDR3 contains 13 residues. CDR3 sequence reads: CAISDVSYNEQFF. Written as DNA, the CDR3 is TGTGCCATCTCAGACGTCTCCTACAATGAGCAGTTCTTC.